This T cell receptor beta chain appears in the sequencing data of a study of blood T cells in healthy people across ages (dated by TCRdb to between 2015 and 2016). Regarding the complete study: In model experiments, roughly one uniquely barcoded TCR beta cDNA molecule per two T cells was captured by template switching. The study measured age-related changes in TCR beta repertoire diversity using deep sequencing normalized with unique cDNA molecular identifiers. Donors were grouped into four age groups: young (average approximately 16 years), middle-aged (39), aged (62) and long-lived (around 80). To avoid experimental bias, donors of different ages were spread randomly across the sequencing lanes. The study analyzed two additional independent replicas of 1 million unique cDNA reads from the same blood draw for two donors, one aged 18 to 30 and one aged 80 or older. What the authors observed across the whole study: The percentage of naive T cells measured by flow cytometry correlated strongly with observed TCR beta diversity. The CMV infection status of donors was not known, potentially confounding age-related changes in expanded clonotypes. Observed TCR beta diversity per million T cells fell roughly linearly with age, and a significant reduction was already apparent by age about 36. Compared with the aged group, the long-lived group had more naive CD4+ T cells, fewer expanded clones and increased TCR diversity, a pattern suggesting age selection. Bulk unsorted PBMC profiling prevented conclusive comparison of naive and antigen-experienced compartments. Estimates of total diversity based on one million sequenced T cells were considered lower bounds and underestimates.

Library method: 5' RACE. The run used an Illumina HiSeq 2500. A second about 7 to 12 cycle PCR used a sample-barcoded 5' primer and a J-beta primer mix. Each TCR beta cDNA molecule received a unique molecular identifier from a template-switch 5' adaptor carrying 12 random nucleotides. At least 2.5 million CDR3-containing paired-end reads were obtained from each sample. The Mint cDNA synthesis kit, primed by a TRBC-specific oligonucleotide, was used to synthesize first-strand cDNA from all RNA. Following uracil-DNA glycosylase treatment, a first 18-cycle PCR with universal primers M1SS and BC2_uni_R was performed on all cDNA. In the original analysis: Each sample was normalized by randomly selecting 1 million high-quality reads, each carrying a distinct molecular identifier. Reads sharing molecular identifiers were discarded rather than binned into consensus sequences. MiTCR, set to a Q25 quality threshold and the strictest error-elimination algorithm, was used for CDR3 identification, clonotype clustering and error correction. A nonparametric unseen species model with Euler transformation was used to estimate a lower bound on total TCR beta diversity. Clones were called with MiXCR by TCRdb after fastp trimmed the public reads at Q25, and only in-frame beta chains were retained. Rows matching on CDR3 protein sequence are summarized as one entry with the most common DNA and genes. The authors' filters were not applied to this entry. The sample includes about 1.6 million distinct CDR3 sequences, with around 36% observed a single time. The ten largest clones add up to around 11% of the sample.

There are many counts of this clonotype. Its antigen target is currently unknown. No much larger clonotype is one base removed from it; base qualities were not supplied. The roughly 39 donors, aged about 6 to 95 years, were systemically healthy Caucasian individuals from Russia. Each donor gave 8 to 10 milliliters of peripheral blood, collected into EDTA-treated Vacutainer tubes. PBMCs were isolated by Ficoll-Paque density-gradient centrifugation, with at least 6 million obtained per sample. Total RNA, at least 6 micrograms per sample, was extracted from PBMCs with Trizol reagent. Naive CD45RAhigh/CD27high T cell percentages were measured by flow cytometry on a PBMC aliquot from every donor. The sample comprised blood. The clonotype comes from a woman aged 30 to 39 in good health.

The nucleotides read TGTGCCAGCAGCTCACAGGGGGCCGGGGAGCTGTTTTTT. It translates as CASSSQGAGELFF. The rearranged chain carries TRBV7-6 and TRBJ2-2; TRBD1 aligns with 8 central bases. Unmatched junction bases come to 1, with V trimmed by 4 bases and J by 6 bases. Looking up the germline V gene yields CDR1 SGHVS and CDR2 FNYEAQ. Including cysteine and phenylalanine, the CDR3 has 13 amino acids. Only CDR3 DNA remains: 39 bases, in frame from the first base.